The clone carrying this T cell receptor beta chain was recorded only once. The authors' processing: Reference gene primer amplification gave estimated nucleated cell counts. Produced via immunoSEQ multiplex PCR; TCRdb's table is partial and in-frame only. The V and J calls and the clone size are those of that table, but D and trimming were determined from the DNA. Of hundreds of thousands of clones in the sample, roughly 85% were seen once. The record originates from a study of blood T cell repertoires in COVID-19. Study-level background: Acute and convalescent COVID-19 specimens originated in the United States, Italy and Spain. From T cells, B-cell-depleted T cells, or PBMCs came the material, which was cDNA or gDNA.

The CDR3 has 14 residues. Germline CDR1 and CDR2: SGHNT and YENEEA. Deletions cut 0 bases from V and 10 bases from J, with 10 bases between. The genes are TRBV11-3 and TRBJ1-6; D is unresolved. Input material: peripheral blood. This receptor was obtained from a woman in her forties with active or convalescent COVID-19. CDR3 nucleotides: TGTGCCAGCAGCTTAGAAGTCAGAGGGTCACCCCTCCACTTT. As protein: CASSLEVRGSPLHF.